This T cell receptor beta chain is drawn from a study of T cell responses to AZD1222 COVID-19 vaccine. Whole-study results and caveats: The donor group comprised mostly white British people and more females; the analysis possibly underestimated clonal diversity.

Libraries were prepared by immunoSEQ multiplex PCR; TCRdb keeps only in-frame clonotypes and omits some of them. Among about 120,000 clones listed, about 90% were seen once. The CDR3 loop spans 13 amino acids. CDR1 and CDR2 from the germline V gene are MDHEN and SYDVKM. J was trimmed by 8 bases and V by 5 bases; bases with no gene match: 7. Comments on this clone: Its specificity is not known.

This TCR derives from an adult in good health. This specimen consisted of peripheral blood, obtained on day 0 of AZD1222 vaccination. V is TRBV28 and J is TRBJ1-2, with 8 bases aligning to TRBD1. CDR3 in DNA: TGTGCCAGCAGTAATGGACAGGGACACGGCTACACCTTC. This gives the protein CASSNGQGHGYTF.